The present T cell receptor beta chain was sequenced within a study of vaccination effects on CD4 cells after COVID-19. Sequencing followed a ViraFEST assay step that expanded antigen-specific CD4+ T cells with viral peptide pools. Culture lasted 10 days before CD4+ T cell isolation. No vaccinee had earlier SARS-CoV-2 infection, and nucleocapsid antibodies were negative. Two million PBMC were placed in each well, which was supplemented with 10 IU/ml IL-2 and 7.5 to 10 ug/ml peptides. Sequencing was performed with immunoSEQ multiplex PCR; in TCRdb, only in-frame clones are kept and a portion is missing. The sample has approximately 30,000 clones, roughly 70% seen once. With respect to this clone: The antigen remains undetermined.

The J segment lost 3 bases and the V segment lost 4 bases, leaving 6 bases of the junction unmatched. Germline CDR1 reads SGHNT; CDR2 reads YYREEE (reference sequence). The CDR3 covers 15 residues. The specimen comprised CD4+ T cells from PBMCs cultured with HCoV-NL63 spike peptides, sampled before COVID-19 vaccination. The chain employs TRBV5-4 and TRBJ1-4; 7 nucleotides agree with TRBD1. This sequence was found in a human donor who received a COVID-19 vaccine. CDR3 region: CASSAMTGPNEKLFF. CDR3 sequence (DNA): TGTGCCAGCAGCGCGATGACAGGGCCTAATGAAAAACTGTTTTTT.